This T cell receptor beta chain was retrieved from a study of cytomegalovirus exposure and HLA in healthy donors. On the study more broadly: Unique TCR beta sequences numbering approximately 100 million came from 150 million to 200 million T cells in an earlier analysis.

From germline, CDR1 is SGHRS and CDR2 YFSETQ. The CDR3 is 15 residues long. Trimming at V came to 2 bases and at J to 0 bases, leaving 5 bases not matched to a gene. Remarks on this clone: Antigen unknown.

PCR employed 60 Vbeta and 13 Jbeta primers. Using immunoSEQ multiplex PCR, the repertoire was profiled, and TCRdb retains in-frame clones only, with some absent. The sample yields 150,000 to 200,000 clones, about 80% seen once. Study outcomes and limitations: Analyzed later, most CMV-associated TCR beta chains appeared HLA-restricted. Immune exposure information available was restricted to CMV serostatus. Being indistinguishable, some V segments were excluded, TRBV6-2 and TRBV6-3 among them.

Sequencing used PBMCs. The receptor's source is a woman aged 30 to 39 in good health and CMV-seropositive. This rearrangement joins TRBV5-1 to TRBJ2-7, with 7 positions matching TRBD1. CDR3 protein: CASSLSRDSSYEQYF. As DNA, the CDR3 is TGCGCCAGCAGCTTAAGCCGGGACAGCTCCTACGAGCAGTACTTC.